Sequencing of this TCR beta chain was carried out in a study of T cells expressing NK-cell markers. Turning to the study itself: Sequenced donors, eight in total, included seven who were HCMV-seropositive and one who was seronegative.

The CDR3 sequence is 14 residues long. Germline assignment: CDR1 DFQATT and CDR2 SNEGSKA (reference sequence). Concerning this clonotype: The antigen is unknown.

TCRdb re-called the 5' RACE reads and gives one entry per CDR3 protein, without DNA. This sample contains about 460,000 distinct CDR3 sequences. Study-wide results and caveats: A few donors' CD3+CD56-NKG2C+ cells were dominated by the same clonotypes.

V gene TRBV20-1 combines with J gene TRBJ2-3; TCRdb names TRBD1, which stays unverified in the absence of DNA. Sample: blood T cells: a sorted CD56 or NKG2C T cell subset, CD4+ or CD8+ T cells, or bulk PBMC T cells (not recorded which). The clonotype comes from a woman aged 45-59 years in good health. CDR3 sequence: CSARVQGGSYTQYF.